A single sample gave rise to the 32 T cell receptor beta chains below, sequenced in a study of OX40 agonist ivuxolimab in advanced cancers. Profiling relied on immunoSEQ multiplex PCR, and the TCRdb table lists in-frame clones only, not all of them. The sample consists of 55,000 to 70,000 clones, roughly 89% of them appearing once. Sequenced material: CD4+ or CD8+ T cells sorted from blood, taken in a trial of the OX40 agonist ivuxolimab. These receptor sequences come from an adult with an advanced solid tumor such as melanoma, head and neck, liver or kidney cancer.

The chain carries TRBV10-1 and TRBJ2-1; a possible D gene is TRBD1 (5 bases). The germline V and J ends were trimmed by 0 bases and 7 bases, with 10 bases remaining between them. The germline CDR1 and CDR2 sequences are WNHNN and SYGVQD (reference sequence). The CDR3 extends over 14 amino acids. The DNA of the CDR3 is TGCGCCAGCAGTGAGTCGGCAGGGATGAATGAGCAGTTCTTC. Translated, it gives CASSESAGMNEQFF.

The chain joins TRBV30 to TRBJ1-4; 7 nucleotides line up with TRBD1. The V segment lost 7 bases and the J segment 3 bases; nucleotides outside the gene matches: 5. This CDR3 has 13 residues. Germline CDR1 GTSNPN, CDR2 SVGIG (reference sequence). Here the CDR3 reads CASGGASNEKLFF. CDR3 coding DNA: TGTGCCTCAGGGGGGGCCTCTAATGAAAAACTGTTTTTT.

The J gene is TRBJ2-7, the V gene TRBV6-7; the match to TRBD1 covers 8 bases. TRBV6-7 is treated as an ORF (open reading frame) with a function not yet certain. Germline trimming cut 5 bases from V and 2 bases from J; bases unmatched to any gene: 8. The CDR3 is 15 amino acids. CDR3: CASSDGQGGPYEQYF. In nucleotides, the CDR3 is TGTGCCAGCAGTGACGGACAGGGTGGTCCCTACGAGCAGTACTTC.

This chain connects TRBV4-2 to TRBJ1-2; TRBD1 aligns across 7 bases. V trimming: 2 bases; J trimming: 4 bases; junction bases outside the gene matches: 19. This CDR3 region has 19 residues. In germline, CDR1 is LGHNA, CDR2 YNFKEQ. The CDR3 is CASSQPGVVSPGGGYGYTF. CDR3 DNA: TGTGCCAGCAGCCAACCTGGCGTAGTTTCGCCAGGGGGAGGCTATGGCTACACCTTC.

This rearrangement joins TRBV5-4 to TRBJ1-1; a possible D gene is TRBD1 (5 bases). This CDR3 region has 15 residues. V was clipped by 0 bases and J by 1 base, with 10 bases between them. CDR1 and CDR2 from the germline V gene are SGHNT and YYREEE (reference sequence). Here the CDR3 reads CASSLASGTNTEAFF. The DNA for the CDR3 is TGTGCCAGCAGCTTGGCTTCAGGGACGAACACTGAAGCTTTCTTT.

The genes are TRBV15 and TRBJ2-1; 10 bases align to TRBD2. This CDR3 has 15 amino acids. Germline loops: CDR1 LNHNV, CDR2 YYDKDF (reference sequence). The V and J ends lost 5 bases and 5 bases, in that order; junction bases with no gene match: 6. CDR3 loop: CATSERTSGNNEQFF. The CDR3 region has the DNA TGTGCCACCAGCGAGAGGACTAGCGGCAACAATGAGCAGTTCTTC.

The V and J genes are TRBV5-6 and TRBJ2-1; 7 bases are a match to TRBD1. The CDR3 has 15 amino acids. Germline trimming cut 1 base from V and 5 bases from J; bases unmatched to any gene: 6. Germline assignment: CDR1 SGHDT and CDR2 YYEEEE. The CDR3 bases are TGTGCCAGCAGCTTGCTGGGACAGCCAGACAATGAGCAGTTCTTC. It yields the protein CASSLLGQPDNEQFF.

J is TRBJ2-2 and V is TRBV9, with D maybe TRBD2 (5 bases). Germline values: CDR1 SGDLS, CDR2 YYNGEE. This CDR3 comprises 14 residues. The V end lost 0 bases, the J end lost 5 bases, and 8 bases lay between the germline ends. The CDR3 region is CASSVGAGTGELFF. The DNA of the CDR3 is TGTGCCAGCAGCGTAGGGGCGGGTACCGGGGAGCTGTTTTTT.

The gene calls are TRBV29-1 and TRBJ2-7; D possibly corresponds to TRBD1 (6 bases). Trimming shortened V by 4 bases and J by 6 bases, and 16 bases separated the two germline ends. Germline V gene lookup returns CDR1 SQVTM and CDR2 ANQGSEA. The CDR3 totals 13 residues. This chain's CDR3 is CSVALQGTIEQYF. CDR3 sequence (DNA): TGCAGCGTTGCCCTACAGGGAACCATCGAGCAGTACTTC.

This sequence joins TRBV2 and TRBJ2-3; maybe TRBD1 (6 bases). The V gene lost 8 bases and the J gene lost 2 bases, with 17 bases spanning the gap. The CDR3 is made up of 15 amino acids. Germline-derived CDR1 and CDR2 are SNHLY and FYNNEI. The CDR3 is CASGPGQPSTDTQYF. The CDR3 DNA follows: TGTGCCAGCGGACCGGGACAACCTTCCACAGATACGCAGTATTTT.

This clone was seen once. This sequence joins TRBV19 and TRBJ2-3; the D is unclear. From germline, CDR1 is LNHDA and CDR2 SQIVND (reference sequence). CDR3 size: 12 residues. Trimming removed 0 bases at V and 4 bases at J, with 2 bases between. The CDR3 loop reads CASSIDADTQYF. The CDR3 coding sequence is TGTGCCAGTAGTATAGATGCAGATACGCAGTATTTT.

The gene calls are TRBV18 and TRBJ2-1; 12 bases are shared with TRBD2. The CDR3 has 15 amino acids. Trimming removed 4 bases from V and 4 bases from J; junction bases left unmatched: 2. Germline-derived CDR1 and CDR2 are KGHSH and LQKENI. Here the CDR3 DNA reads TGTGCCAGCTCACTTGGGACTAGCGGGTACAATGAGCAGTTCTTC. Encoded protein: CASSLGTSGYNEQFF. The full variable domain, rest sourced from reference TRBV18 and TRBJ2-1, is NAGVMQNPRHLVRRRGQEARLRCSPMKGHSHVYWYRQLPEEGLKFMVYLQKENIIDESGMPKERFSAEFPKEGPSILRIQQVVRGDSAAYFCASSLGTSGYNEQFFGPGTRLTVL.

This rearrangement joins TRBV18 to TRBJ1-2; possible D gene TRBD1, 5 bases. CDR1 and CDR2 from the germline V gene are KGHSH and LQKENI. The CDR3 extends over 16 amino acids. The V end was cut by 3 bases, the J end by 2 bases, with 16 bases between. Written as DNA, the CDR3 is TGTGCCAGCTCACCCGACAGCTCCCTTGGGAACTATGGCTACACCTTC. It is translated as CASSPDSSLGNYGYTF.

This chain joins TRBV5-1 and TRBJ1-1; 7 positions agree with TRBD1. V shed 2 bases, J shed 2 bases, and the junction held 3 bases outside the gene matches. From germline, CDR1 is SGHRS and CDR2 YFSETQ. This CDR3 comprises 14 residues. The chain's CDR3 is CASSFAGGNTEAFF. The CDR3 nucleotides read TGCGCCAGCAGCTTCGCAGGGGGAAACACTGAAGCTTTCTTT.

This clone showed up just once. This sequence joins TRBV7-9 and TRBJ2-5; a weak D match, TRBD2 (7 bases). Trimming removed 5 bases at V and 5 bases at J, with 15 bases between. Germline V CDR1 and CDR2: SEHNR, FQNEAQ (reference sequence). This CDR3 is built from 14 residues. The CDR3 protein is CASSPPGGWETQYF. The CDR3 DNA reads as TGTGCCAGCAGCCCCCCGGGGGGCTGGGAGACCCAGTACTTC.

The V call is TRBV9, the J call TRBJ2-2; D not resolved. The CDR3 sequence is 14 residues long. Between the trimmed V and J ends, which lost 5 bases and 0 bases, there was a span of 8 bases. Germline CDR1 and CDR2: SGDLS and YYNGEE. The CDR3 spells CASRRDTNTGELFF. CDR3 bases: TGTGCCAGCAGGCGAGACACGAACACCGGGGAGCTGTTTTTT.

V and J are TRBV6-5 and TRBJ1-2; unclear D gene. The CDR3 sequence is 13 residues long. V was clipped by 5 bases and J by 8 bases, with 15 bases between them. CDR1 and CDR2 (germline): MNHEY, SVGAGI. CDR3 region: CASSPRSYVGYTF. The CDR3 DNA sequence: TGTGCCAGCAGTCCTAGGTCCTATGTGGGCTACACCTTC.

CDR3 DNA: TGCAGCGTTGAGGCGAGCGACAGGTCCTCCTACGAGCAGTACTTC. Protein sequence: CSVEASDRSSYEQYF. The genes are TRBV29-1 and TRBJ2-7, with a possible D match to TRBD1 (6 bases). V shed 3 bases and J shed 0 bases, with 15 bases lying between them. The V gene's germline CDR1 is SQVTM and CDR2 ANQGSEA. CDR3 length: 15 residues.

The chain carries TRBV29-1 and TRBJ2-1; TRBD2 matches 10 bases. V shed 5 bases, J shed 3 bases, and the junction held 10 bases outside the gene matches. There are 16 residues in the CDR3. The germline CDR1 and CDR2 sequences are SQVTM and ANQGSEA. Written as DNA, the CDR3 is TGCAGCGTTAGGGCTAGCGGGAGTTTCTTCTACAATGAGCAGTTCTTC. Translation: CSVRASGSFFYNEQFF.

The chain carries TRBV6-6 and TRBJ2-1, with a tentative D call TRBD2 (6 bases). V was trimmed by 4 bases and J by 4 bases, leaving 11 bases between them. Germline V gene sequence: CDR1 MNHNY, CDR2 SVGAGI (reference sequence). The CDR3 extends over 14 amino acids. CDR3 bases: TGTGCCAGCAGTTCGCGGGAAAAGTACAATGAGCAGTTCTTC. This encodes CASSSREKYNEQFF.

The chain links TRBV6-5 to TRBJ2-1, with 8 bases lining up with TRBD2. CDR1 is MNHEY and CDR2 is SVGAGI in the germline V gene. CDR3 length equals 16 residues. The V segment lost 0 bases and the J segment 5 bases; nucleotides outside the gene matches: 6. The CDR3, as DNA: TGTGCCAGCAGTTACTCGCTAGGACTAGCCGACAATGAGCAGTTCTTC. This codes for CASSYSLGLADNEQFF.

The genes are TRBV19 and TRBJ2-7, with D maybe TRBD2 (6 bases). This CDR3 is 13 amino acids long. Germline values: CDR1 LNHDA, CDR2 SQIVND (reference sequence). V lost 4 bases, J lost 3 bases, and 10 bases lay in between. The CDR3 DNA sequence: TGTGCCAGTAGTAGGACGGGGGACTACGAGCAGTACTTC. Amino acids: CASSRTGDYEQYF.

This clone was observed once. CDR3 loop: CASSRPRGQGDTEAFF. CDR3 in DNA: TGTGCCAGCAGCCGCCCCAGGGGACAAGGGGACACTGAAGCTTTCTTT. V is TRBV7-9 and J is TRBJ1-1; possible D gene TRBD1, 6 bases. The CDR3 is 16 amino acids. Germline CDR1 is SEHNR and CDR2 is FQNEAQ (reference sequence). The germline V and J ends were trimmed by 5 bases and 3 bases, with 19 bases remaining between them.

V usage is TRBV10-1 and J usage is TRBJ2-1, with D maybe TRBD1 (5 bases). The CDR3 is 15 residues long. The germline V gene encodes CDR1 WNHNN and CDR2 SYGVQD (reference sequence). Between the trimmed V and J ends, which lost 6 bases and 3 bases, there was a span of 15 bases. In nucleotides, the CDR3 is TGCGCCAGCAGCCAGTCCAGGGCGAACTACAATGAGCAGTTCTTC. Translated, it gives CASSQSRANYNEQFF.

V gene TRBV5-1 combines with J gene TRBJ2-1, with TRBD2 matching over 7 bases. V trimming: 0 bases; J trimming: 8 bases; junction bases outside the gene matches: 8. CDR3 length equals 15 residues. Germline loops: CDR1 SGHRS, CDR2 YFSETQ. The CDR3, as DNA: TGCGCCAGCAGCTTGGGTGGGAGGGCCGATCATGAGCAGTTCTTC. Amino acid sequence: CASSLGGRADHEQFF.

This rearrangement joins TRBV6-1 to TRBJ2-7, with 9 bases identical to TRBD1. CDR3 length equals 15 residues. After removal of 2 bases from V and 2 bases from J, the junction contained 4 bases not matched to a gene. Germline CDR1 and CDR2: MNHNS and SASEGT. Written as DNA, the CDR3 is TGTGCCAGCAGTGAATATGGGACAGGGACCTACGAGCAGTACTTC. It specifies CASSEYGTGTYEQYF.

The V gene is TRBV27, the J gene TRBJ2-5; no firm D call. The V and J ends lost 3 bases and 5 bases respectively, with 13 bases between them. Germline V CDR1 and CDR2: MNHEY, SMNVEV (reference sequence). The CDR3 has 14 amino acids. The CDR3 coding sequence is TGTGCCAGCAGTTTGTCTAGTAGGCCGGAGACCCAGTACTTC. Translated, it gives CASSLSSRPETQYF.

CDR3 loop: CATSEDREATNEKLFF. In DNA form, the CDR3 reads TGTGCCACCAGCGAGGACAGGGAAGCAACTAATGAAAAACTGTTTTTT. The chain uses TRBV15 and TRBJ1-4; 8 nucleotides agree with TRBD1. The CDR3 totals 16 residues. Germline V lookup: CDR1 LNHNV, CDR2 YYDKDF (reference sequence). Germline trimming cut 5 bases from V and 0 bases from J; bases unmatched to any gene: 5. The complete variable domain, with remaining parts taken from reference TRBV15 and TRBJ1-4, reads DAMVIQNPRYQVTQFGKPVTLSCSQTLNHNVMYWYQQKSSQAPKLLFHYYDKDFNNEADTPDNFQSRRPNTSFCFLDIRSPGLGDTAMYLCATSEDREATNEKLFFGSGTQLSVL.

In DNA, the CDR3 is TGTGCCAGCAGCTTGCCCCAGACCTACGAGCAGTACTTC. Translating gives CASSLPQTYEQYF. The J gene is TRBJ2-7, the V gene TRBV5-6, with D unresolved. The germline V gene has CDR1 SGHDT and CDR2 YYEEEE. V lost 1 base and J lost 2, with 7 bases in between. CDR3 length equals 13 residues.

The rearrangement joins TRBV28 to TRBJ2-3, with D hard to call. Germline values: CDR1 MDHEN, CDR2 SYDVKM. Trimming stripped 1 base from V and 4 bases from J, with 9 bases between. CDR3 size: 14 residues. Written as DNA, the CDR3 is TGTGCCAGCAGTTTATCCCACCAAGCAGATACGCAGTATTTT. This codes for CASSLSHQADTQYF.

The V call is TRBV18, the J call TRBJ2-1, with D possibly being TRBD1 (5 bases). Germline V CDR1 and CDR2: KGHSH, LQKENI. V lost 1 base and J lost 7, with 11 bases in between. CDR3 size: 14 residues. CDR3 sequence: CASSPRNTGNEQFF. CDR3 in DNA: TGTGCCAGCTCACCACGGAATACAGGTAATGAGCAGTTCTTC.

CDR3 in amino acids: CASSPSLAGGYEQYF. In DNA, the CDR3 is TGTGCCAGCAGTCCCTCACTAGCGGGGGGCTACGAGCAGTACTTC. The chain joins TRBV28 to TRBJ2-7; 12 bases are shared with TRBD2. V was pared by 5 bases and J by 3 bases, with 5 bases of the junction left unmatched. Germline CDR1 is MDHEN and CDR2 is SYDVKM. The CDR3 is 15 residues long.